The rows below give T cell receptor beta chains drawn from one sample of a study of technical replicates of blood from a handful of donors. The assay was immunoSEQ multiplex PCR, and TCRdb's table has in-frame clones only and misses some. The data contain about 70,000 clones, approximately 97% of them singletons. Sequenced: T cells isolated from PBMCs. Every receptor here comes from a human donor in good health. Both conserved end residues are trimmed from each CDR3.

11	TRBV7-2	TRBJ1-4	ASSSVPPEKLF
11	TRBV5-6	TRBJ2-2	ASLLGGAGELF
12	TRBV19	TRBJ2-6	ASSPDSGANVLT
11	TRBV6-5	TRBJ1-3	ASRLRSGNTIY
13	TRBV7-3	TRBJ2-5	ASSQSGGAMETQY
12	TRBV2	TRBJ2-1	ASSTGGPGYEQF
14	TRBV5-1	TRBJ2-3	ASSLAGRGSTDTQY
14	TRBV7-8	TRBJ1-5	ASSVQGQLINQPQH
11	TRBV6-5	TRBJ1-1	ASTRDRNTEAF
9	TRBV20-1	TRBJ2-2	SALRAGELF
14	TRBV7-9	TRBJ2-1	ASTSVRAETYNEQF
10	TRBV2	TRBJ1-2	ASRGGRGGYT
10	TRBV10-3	TRBJ1-2	AIMGLNYGYT
11	TRBV5-1	TRBJ2-7	ASSQGKNYEQY
13	TRBV6-1	TRBJ2-7	ASSVTGTGIYEQY
9	TRBV7-2	TRBJ1-1	ASSSPSEAF
13	TRBV2	TRBJ2-5	ASSSLDRRRETQY
12	TRBV29-1	TRBJ2-1	SVTAGQIYNEQF
11	TRBV5-4	TRBJ1-2	ASSLESLNGYT
13	TRBV27	TRBJ1-2	ASRPMGGLNYGYA
11	TRBV2	TRBJ2-3	ASNRDRTDTQY